This T cell receptor (beta chain) was identified during a study of blood T cells in healthy people across ages. A second roughly 6 to 12 cycle PCR used barcoded and J-beta primers. TCRdb reprocessed the 5' RACE reads via MiXCR and lists one record per CDR3 protein. The top ten clones hold approximately 41% of a sample with 750,000 to 950,000 distinct CDR3 sequences, approximately 55% of them seen once. Germline loops: CDR1 SGHRS, CDR2 YFSETQ. Germline trimming cut 1 base from V and 0 bases from J; bases unmatched to any gene: 1. The CDR3 has 14 residues. This receptor was obtained from a man at least 80 years old in good health. V gene TRBV5-1 combines with J gene TRBJ2-7, with 7 bases matching TRBD2. Sequencing input: blood. The DNA for the CDR3 is TGCGCCAGCAGCTTGAGCGGGATCTCCTACGAGCAGTACTTC. Protein sequence: CASSLSGISYEQYF.